A selection of T cell receptor beta chains follows, all from one sample in a study of CD8 T cells in Susac syndrome. TCRdb used MiXCR to reprocess the immunoSEQ multiplex PCR reads, holding one entry per CDR3 protein. The sample records roughly 120,000 distinct CDR3 sequences, more than 85% being singletons. The sequencing sample was made of CD8+ T cells from PBMCs. Receptor source: a human donor with multiple sclerosis. The CDR3 runs from the conserved cysteine through the conserved F or W. The D gene is left open where the match is weak. Rows may omit the clone size; those that give it use once, few, many or a size class.

j_call: TRBJ1-5
clone_size: NA
v_call: TRBV9
d_call: TRBD1
cdr3_aa: CASSPEGTGDQPQHF
cdr3_nt: TGTGCCAGCAGCCCTGAAGGGACAGGGGATCAGCCCCAGCATTTT

j_call: TRBJ2-4
clone_size: NA
v_call: TRBV4-1
d_call: TRBD2
cdr3_aa: CASSQEFTSGSGKNIQYF
cdr3_nt: TGCGCCAGCAGCCAAGAGTTCACTAGCGGGAGTGGCAAAAACATTCAGTACTTC

j_call: TRBJ2-2
clone_size: few
v_call: TRBV4-1
d_call: TRBD2
cdr3_aa: CASSPERLAGVFTGELFF
cdr3_nt: TGCGCCAGCAGCCCCGAACGTCTAGCGGGAGTATTTACCGGGGAGCTGTTTTTT

j_call: TRBJ1-5
clone_size: NA
v_call: TRBV12-3/TRBV12-4
d_call: NA
cdr3_aa: CASSFGQPQHF
cdr3_nt: TGTGCCAGCAGTTTTGGTCAGCCCCAGCATTTT

j_call: TRBJ2-7
clone_size: NA
v_call: TRBV9
d_call: TRBD1
cdr3_aa: CASSAGTGSSYEQYF
cdr3_nt: TGTGCCAGCAGCGCAGGGACAGGTAGCTCCTACGAGCAGTACTTC

j_call: TRBJ1-1
clone_size: NA
v_call: TRBV29-1
d_call: NA
cdr3_aa: CSVEGGVNTEAFF
cdr3_nt: TGCAGCGTTGAGGGGGGGGTGAACACTGAAGCTTTCTTT

j_call: TRBJ1-2
clone_size: NA
v_call: TRBV9
d_call: TRBD1
cdr3_aa: CASSPGQGRDGYTF
cdr3_nt: TGTGCCAGCAGCCCAGGACAGGGGAGAGATGGCTACACCTTC

j_call: TRBJ1-2
clone_size: NA
v_call: TRBV10-3
d_call: NA
cdr3_aa: CAIQEFNYGYTF
cdr3_nt: TGTGCCATACAGGAGTTTAACTATGGCTACACCTTC

j_call: TRBJ2-2
clone_size: NA
v_call: TRBV6-5
d_call: NA
cdr3_aa: CASSYPRGTPSTGELFF
cdr3_nt: TGTGCCAGCAGTTACCCTCGGGGAACCCCGAGCACCGGGGAGCTGTTTTTT

j_call: TRBJ2-7
clone_size: NA
v_call: TRBV24-1
d_call: NA
cdr3_aa: CATSASAAFHEQYF
cdr3_nt: TGTGCCACCAGTGCCTCGGCCGCCTTCCACGAGCAGTACTTC

j_call: TRBJ1-1
clone_size: NA
v_call: TRBV5-4
d_call: NA
cdr3_aa: CASSPGGSGLVRAFF
cdr3_nt: TGTGCCAGCAGCCCCGGGGGGTCGGGGCTGGTTCGAGCTTTCTTT

j_call: TRBJ1-1
clone_size: NA
v_call: TRBV24-1
d_call: NA
cdr3_aa: CATSDPSGNTEAFF
cdr3_nt: TGTGCCACCAGCGATCCGTCCGGGAACACTGAAGCTTTCTTT

j_call: TRBJ2-1
clone_size: NA
v_call: TRBV6-4
d_call: TRBD1
cdr3_aa: CASSEGTGSLNEQFF
cdr3_nt: TGTGCCAGCAGTGAAGGGACAGGGAGCCTTAATGAGCAGTTCTTC